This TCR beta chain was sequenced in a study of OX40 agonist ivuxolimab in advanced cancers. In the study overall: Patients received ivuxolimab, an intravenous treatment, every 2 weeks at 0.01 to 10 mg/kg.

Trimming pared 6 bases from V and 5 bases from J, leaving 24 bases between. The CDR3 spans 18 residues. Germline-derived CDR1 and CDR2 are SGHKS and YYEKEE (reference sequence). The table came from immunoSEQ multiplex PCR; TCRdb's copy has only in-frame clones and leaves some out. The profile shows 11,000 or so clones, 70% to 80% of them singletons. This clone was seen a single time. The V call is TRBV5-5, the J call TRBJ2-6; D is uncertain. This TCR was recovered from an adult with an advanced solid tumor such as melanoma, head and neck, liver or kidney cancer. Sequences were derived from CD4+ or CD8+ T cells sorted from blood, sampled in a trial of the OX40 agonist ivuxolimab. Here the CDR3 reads CASKSGQSTQSRANVLTF. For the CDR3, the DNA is TGTGCCAGCAAATCGGGTCAATCCACACAAAGTCGGGCCAACGTCCTGACTTTC.